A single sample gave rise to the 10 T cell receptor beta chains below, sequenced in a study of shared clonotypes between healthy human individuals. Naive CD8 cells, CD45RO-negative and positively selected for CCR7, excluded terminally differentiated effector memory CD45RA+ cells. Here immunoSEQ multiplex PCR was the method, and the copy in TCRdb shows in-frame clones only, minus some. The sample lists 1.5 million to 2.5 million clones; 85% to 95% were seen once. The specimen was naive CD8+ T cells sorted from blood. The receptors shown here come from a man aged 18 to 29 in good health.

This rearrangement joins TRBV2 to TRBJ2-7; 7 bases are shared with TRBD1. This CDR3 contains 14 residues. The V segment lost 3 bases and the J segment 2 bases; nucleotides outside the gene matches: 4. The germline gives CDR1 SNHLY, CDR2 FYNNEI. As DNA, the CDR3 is TGTGCCAGCAGTGACCTGGGACAGACCTACGAGCAGTACTTC. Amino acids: CASSDLGQTYEQYF.

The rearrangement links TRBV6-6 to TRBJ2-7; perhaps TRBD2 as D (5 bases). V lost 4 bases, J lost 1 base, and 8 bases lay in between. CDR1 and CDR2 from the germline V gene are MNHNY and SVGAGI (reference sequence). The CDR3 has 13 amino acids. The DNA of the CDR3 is TGTGCCAGCAGTTCTGGGGAGTCCTACGAGCAGTACTTC. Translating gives CASSSGESYEQYF.

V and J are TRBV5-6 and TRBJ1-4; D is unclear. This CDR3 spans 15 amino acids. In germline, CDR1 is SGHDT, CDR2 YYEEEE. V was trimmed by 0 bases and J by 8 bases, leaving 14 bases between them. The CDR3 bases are TGTGCCAGCAGCTTGGATGGTCAGATGGGGGAAAAACTGTTTTTT. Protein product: CASSLDGQMGEKLFF.

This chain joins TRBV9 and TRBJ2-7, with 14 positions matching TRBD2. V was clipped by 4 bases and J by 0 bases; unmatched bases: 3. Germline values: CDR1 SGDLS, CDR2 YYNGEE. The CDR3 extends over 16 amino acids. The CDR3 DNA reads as TGTGCCAGCAGCTCCGGACTAGCGGGAGGCTCCTACGAGCAGTACTTC. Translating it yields CASSSGLAGGSYEQYF.

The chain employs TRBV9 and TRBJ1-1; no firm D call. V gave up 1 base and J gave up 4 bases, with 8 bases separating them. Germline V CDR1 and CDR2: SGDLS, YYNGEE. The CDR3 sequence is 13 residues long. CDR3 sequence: CASSVISSTEAFF. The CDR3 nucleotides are TGTGCCAGCAGCGTAATATCGAGCACTGAAGCTTTCTTT.

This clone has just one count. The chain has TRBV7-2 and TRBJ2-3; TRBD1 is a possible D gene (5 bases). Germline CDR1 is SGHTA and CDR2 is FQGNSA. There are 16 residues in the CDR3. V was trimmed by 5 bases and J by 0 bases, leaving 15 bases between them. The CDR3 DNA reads TGTGCCAGCAGCCCCTTCGGACATTCTAGCACAGATACGCAGTATTTT. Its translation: CASSPFGHSSTDTQYF.

The CDR3: CASSPTSGRRETQYF. The DNA of the CDR3 is TGTGCCAGCAGTCCTACTAGCGGGAGGCGGGAGACCCAGTACTTC. The chain recombines TRBV6-4 with TRBJ2-5, with 12 bases lining up with TRBD2. The CDR3 spans 15 residues. Germline V gene data show CDR1 as MRHNA and CDR2 as SNTAGT. Trimming removed 5 bases from V and 5 bases from J; junction bases left unmatched: 6.

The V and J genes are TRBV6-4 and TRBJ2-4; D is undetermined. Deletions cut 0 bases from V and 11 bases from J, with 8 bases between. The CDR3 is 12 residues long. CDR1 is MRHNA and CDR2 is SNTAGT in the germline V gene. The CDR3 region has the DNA TGTGCCAGCAGTGACTCCGTGGGCTTTCAGTACTTC. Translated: CASSDSVGFQYF.

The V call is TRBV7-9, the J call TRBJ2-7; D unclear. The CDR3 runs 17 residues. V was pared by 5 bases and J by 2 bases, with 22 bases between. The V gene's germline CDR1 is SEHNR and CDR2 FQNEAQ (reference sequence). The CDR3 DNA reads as TGTGCCAGCAGCCCACCGATTCACAGAGACCTTACCTACGAGCAGTACTTC. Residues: CASSPPIHRDLTYEQYF.

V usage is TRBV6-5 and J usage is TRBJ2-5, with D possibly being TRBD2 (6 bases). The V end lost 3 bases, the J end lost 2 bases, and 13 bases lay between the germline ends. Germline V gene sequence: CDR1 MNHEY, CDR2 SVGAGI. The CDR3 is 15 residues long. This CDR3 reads CASSYNRDFQETQYF. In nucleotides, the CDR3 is TGTGCCAGCAGTTATAACCGGGACTTTCAAGAGACCCAGTACTTC.